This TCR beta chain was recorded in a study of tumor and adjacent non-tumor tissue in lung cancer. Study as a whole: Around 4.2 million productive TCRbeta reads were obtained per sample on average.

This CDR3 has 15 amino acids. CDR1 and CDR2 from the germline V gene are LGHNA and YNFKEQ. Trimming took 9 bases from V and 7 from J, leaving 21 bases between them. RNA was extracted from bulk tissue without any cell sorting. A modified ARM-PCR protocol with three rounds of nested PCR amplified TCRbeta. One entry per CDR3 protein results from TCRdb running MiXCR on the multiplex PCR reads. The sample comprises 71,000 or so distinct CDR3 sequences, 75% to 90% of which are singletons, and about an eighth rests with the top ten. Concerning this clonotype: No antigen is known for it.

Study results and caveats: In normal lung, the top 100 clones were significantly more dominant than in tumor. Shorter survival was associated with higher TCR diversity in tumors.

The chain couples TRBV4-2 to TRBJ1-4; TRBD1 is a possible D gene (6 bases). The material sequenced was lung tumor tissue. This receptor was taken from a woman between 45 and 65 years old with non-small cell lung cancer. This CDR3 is CASSQVQGSGEKLFF. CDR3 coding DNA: TGTGCCAGTAGTCAAGTCCAGGGGTCCGGTGAAAAACTGTTTTTT.